This entry is about one T cell receptor beta chain. This record comes from a study of cytomegalovirus exposure and HLA in healthy donors. Study overall: A preliminary data release comprised about 85 million unique TCRs obtained from HLA-typed donors.

In the PCR, 60 Vbeta and 13 Jbeta primers were used. Produced via immunoSEQ multiplex PCR; TCRdb's table is partial and in-frame only. The table has approximately 160,000 clones, 68% seen once. Germline CDR1 is MDHEN and CDR2 is SYDVKM. This CDR3 is 17 amino acids long. The V gene end was trimmed by 8 bases and the J gene end by 3 bases; junction bases not matched to a gene: 12. This clonotype was obtained from a woman in her thirties or forties in good health and CMV-seropositive. V usage is TRBV28 and J usage is TRBJ1-5; 11 nucleotides line up with TRBD1. Sequences were obtained from PBMCs. In DNA, the CDR3 is TGTGCCAGCGCGGGACAGGGGGAAATCCCCCACAATCAGCCCCAGCATTTT. It specifies CASAGQGEIPHNQPQHF.